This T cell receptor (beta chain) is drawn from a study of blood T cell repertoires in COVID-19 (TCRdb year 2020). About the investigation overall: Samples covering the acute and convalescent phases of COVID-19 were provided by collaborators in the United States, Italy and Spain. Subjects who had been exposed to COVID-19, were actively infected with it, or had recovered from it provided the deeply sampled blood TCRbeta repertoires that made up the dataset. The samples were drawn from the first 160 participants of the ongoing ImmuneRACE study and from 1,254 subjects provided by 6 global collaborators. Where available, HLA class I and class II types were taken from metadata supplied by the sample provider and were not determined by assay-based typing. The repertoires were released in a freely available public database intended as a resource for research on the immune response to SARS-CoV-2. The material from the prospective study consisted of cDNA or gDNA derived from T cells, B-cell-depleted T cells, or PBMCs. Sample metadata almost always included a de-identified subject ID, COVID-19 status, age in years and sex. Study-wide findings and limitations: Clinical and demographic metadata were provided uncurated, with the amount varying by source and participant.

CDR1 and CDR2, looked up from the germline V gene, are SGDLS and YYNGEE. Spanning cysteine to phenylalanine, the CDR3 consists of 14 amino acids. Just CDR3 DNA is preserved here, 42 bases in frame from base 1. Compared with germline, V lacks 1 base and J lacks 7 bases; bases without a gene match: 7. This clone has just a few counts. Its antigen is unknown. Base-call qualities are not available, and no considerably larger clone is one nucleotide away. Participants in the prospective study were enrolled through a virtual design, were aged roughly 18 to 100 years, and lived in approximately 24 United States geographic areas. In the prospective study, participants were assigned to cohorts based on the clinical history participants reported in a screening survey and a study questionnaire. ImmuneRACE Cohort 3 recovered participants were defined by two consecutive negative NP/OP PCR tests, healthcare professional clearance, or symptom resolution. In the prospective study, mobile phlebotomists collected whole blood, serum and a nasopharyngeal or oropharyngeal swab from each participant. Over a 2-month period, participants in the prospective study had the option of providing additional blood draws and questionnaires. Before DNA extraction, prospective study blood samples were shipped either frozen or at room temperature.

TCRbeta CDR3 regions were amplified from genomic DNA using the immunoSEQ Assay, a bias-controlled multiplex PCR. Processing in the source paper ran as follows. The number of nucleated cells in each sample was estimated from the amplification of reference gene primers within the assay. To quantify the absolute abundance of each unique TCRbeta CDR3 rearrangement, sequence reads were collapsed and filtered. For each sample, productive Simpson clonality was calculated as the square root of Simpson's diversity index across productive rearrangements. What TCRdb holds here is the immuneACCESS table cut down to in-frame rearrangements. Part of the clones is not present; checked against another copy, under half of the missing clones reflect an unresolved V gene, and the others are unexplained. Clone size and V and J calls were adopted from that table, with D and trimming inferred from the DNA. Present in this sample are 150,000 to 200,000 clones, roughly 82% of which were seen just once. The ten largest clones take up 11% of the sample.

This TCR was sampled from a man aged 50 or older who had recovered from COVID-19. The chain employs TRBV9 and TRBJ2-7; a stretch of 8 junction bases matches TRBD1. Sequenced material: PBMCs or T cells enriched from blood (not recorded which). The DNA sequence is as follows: TGTGCCAGCAGCGTAACGCAGGGGGCGCGGGAGCAGTACTTC. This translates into CASSVTQGAREQYF. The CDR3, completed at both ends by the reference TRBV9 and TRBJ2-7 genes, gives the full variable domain DSGVTQTPKHLITATGQRVTLRCSPRSGDLSVYWYQQSLDQGLQFLIQYYNGEERAKGNILERFSAQQFPDLHSELNLSSLELGDSALYFCASSVTQGAREQYFGPGTRLTVT.